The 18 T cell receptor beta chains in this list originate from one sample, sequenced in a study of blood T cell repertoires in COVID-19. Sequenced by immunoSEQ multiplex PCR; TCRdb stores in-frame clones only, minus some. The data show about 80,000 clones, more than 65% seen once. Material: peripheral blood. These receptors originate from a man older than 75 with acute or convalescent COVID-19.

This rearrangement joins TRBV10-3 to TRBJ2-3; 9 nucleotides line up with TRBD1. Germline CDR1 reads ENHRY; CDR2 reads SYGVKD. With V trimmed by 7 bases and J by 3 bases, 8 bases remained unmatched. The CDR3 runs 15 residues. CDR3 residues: CAIKLGQGFTDTQYF. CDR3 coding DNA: TGTGCCATCAAACTGGGACAGGGCTTTACAGATACGCAGTATTTT.

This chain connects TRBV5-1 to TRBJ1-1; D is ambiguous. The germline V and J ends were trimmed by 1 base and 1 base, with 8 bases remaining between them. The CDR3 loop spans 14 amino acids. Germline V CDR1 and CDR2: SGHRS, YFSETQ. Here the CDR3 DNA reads TGCGCCAGCAGCTTGAGTTCCAGGAACACTGAAGCTTTCTTT. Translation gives CASSLSSRNTEAFF. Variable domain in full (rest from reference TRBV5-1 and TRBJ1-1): KAGVTQTPRYLIKTRGQQVTLSCSPISGHRSVSWYQQTPGQGLQFLFEYFSETQRNKGNFPGRFSGRQFSNSRSEMNVSTLELGDSALYLCASSLSSRNTEAFFGQGTRLTVV.

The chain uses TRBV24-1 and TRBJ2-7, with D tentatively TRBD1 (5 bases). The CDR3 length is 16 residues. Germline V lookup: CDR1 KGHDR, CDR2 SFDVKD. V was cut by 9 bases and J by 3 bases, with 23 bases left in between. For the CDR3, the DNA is TGTGCCACCCTTGCTCAACAGGTTTTGTTTAGCTACGAGCAGTACTTC. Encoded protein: CATLAQQVLFSYEQYF.

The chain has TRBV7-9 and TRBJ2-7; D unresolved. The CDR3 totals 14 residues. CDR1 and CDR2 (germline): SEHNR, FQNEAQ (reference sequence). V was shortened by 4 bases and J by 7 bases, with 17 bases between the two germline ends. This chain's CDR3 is CASSSRQRSLEQYF. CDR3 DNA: TGTGCCAGCAGCTCGCGCCAAAGATCATTGGAGCAGTACTTC.

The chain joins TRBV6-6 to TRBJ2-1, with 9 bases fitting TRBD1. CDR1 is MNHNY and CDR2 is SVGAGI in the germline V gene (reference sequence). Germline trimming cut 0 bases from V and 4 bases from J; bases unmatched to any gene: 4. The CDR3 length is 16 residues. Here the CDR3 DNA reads TGTGCCAGCAGTTACTCGGGACAGGGATTTTACAATGAGCAGTTCTTC. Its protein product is CASSYSGQGFYNEQFF.

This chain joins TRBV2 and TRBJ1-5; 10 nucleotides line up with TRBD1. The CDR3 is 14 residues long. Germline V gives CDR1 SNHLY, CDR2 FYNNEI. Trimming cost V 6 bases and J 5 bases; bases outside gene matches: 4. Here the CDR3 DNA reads TGTGCCAGCAGCGTCGGGACAGGGGATCAGCCCCAGCATTTT. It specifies CASSVGTGDQPQHF.

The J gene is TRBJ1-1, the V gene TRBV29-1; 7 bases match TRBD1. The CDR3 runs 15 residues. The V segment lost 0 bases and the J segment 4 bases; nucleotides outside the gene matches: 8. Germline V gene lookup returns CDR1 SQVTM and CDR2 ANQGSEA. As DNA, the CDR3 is TGCAGCGTTGAAGACCTTTTCCCAGGGGGCACTGAAGCTTTCTTT. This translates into CSVEDLFPGGTEAFF.

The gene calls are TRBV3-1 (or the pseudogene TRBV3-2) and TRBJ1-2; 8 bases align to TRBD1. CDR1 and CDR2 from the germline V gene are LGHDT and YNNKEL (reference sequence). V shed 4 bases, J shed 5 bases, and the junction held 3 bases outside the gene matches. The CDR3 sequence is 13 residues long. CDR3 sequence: CASSLQGAYGYTF. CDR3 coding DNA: TGTGCCAGCAGCCTCCAGGGGGCATATGGCTACACCTTC.

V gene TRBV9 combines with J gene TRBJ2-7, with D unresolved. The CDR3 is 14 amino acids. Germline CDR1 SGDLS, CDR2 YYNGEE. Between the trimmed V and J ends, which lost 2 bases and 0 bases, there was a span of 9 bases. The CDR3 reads CASSVWAVSYEQYF. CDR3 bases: TGTGCCAGCAGCGTTTGGGCAGTCTCCTACGAGCAGTACTTC.

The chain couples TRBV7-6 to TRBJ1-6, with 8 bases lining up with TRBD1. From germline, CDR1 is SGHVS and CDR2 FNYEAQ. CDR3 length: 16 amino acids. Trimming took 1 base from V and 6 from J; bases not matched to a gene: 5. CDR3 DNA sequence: TGTGCCAGCAGCTTAGGAACAGGGGGAATTAATTCACCCCTCCACTTT. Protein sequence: CASSLGTGGINSPLHF. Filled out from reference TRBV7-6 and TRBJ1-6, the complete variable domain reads GAGVSQSPRYKVTKRGQDVALRCDPISGHVSLYWYRQALGQGPEFLTYFNYEAQQDKSGLPNDRFSAERPEGSISTLTIQRTEQRDSAMYRCASSLGTGGINSPLHFGNGTRLTVT.

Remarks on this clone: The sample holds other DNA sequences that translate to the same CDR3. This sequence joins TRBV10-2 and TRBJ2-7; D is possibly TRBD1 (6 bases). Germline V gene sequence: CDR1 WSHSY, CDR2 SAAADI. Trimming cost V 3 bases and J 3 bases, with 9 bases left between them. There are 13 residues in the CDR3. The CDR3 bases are TGCGCCAGCAGTGATACAGGGTTCTACGAGCAGTACTTC. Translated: CASSDTGFYEQYF.

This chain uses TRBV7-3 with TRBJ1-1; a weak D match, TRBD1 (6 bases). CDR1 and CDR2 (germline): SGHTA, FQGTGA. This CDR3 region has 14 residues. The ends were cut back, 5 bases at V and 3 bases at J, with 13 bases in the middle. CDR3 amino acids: CASSPGQYHTEAFF. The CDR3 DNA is TGTGCCAGCAGCCCCGGACAGTATCACACTGAAGCTTTCTTT.

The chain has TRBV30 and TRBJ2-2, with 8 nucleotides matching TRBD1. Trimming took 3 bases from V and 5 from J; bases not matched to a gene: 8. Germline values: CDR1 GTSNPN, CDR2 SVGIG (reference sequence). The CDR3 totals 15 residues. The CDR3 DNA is TGTGCCTGGAGGCCCACAGGGGGGAGGACCGGGGAGCTGTTTTTT. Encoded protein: CAWRPTGGRTGELFF.

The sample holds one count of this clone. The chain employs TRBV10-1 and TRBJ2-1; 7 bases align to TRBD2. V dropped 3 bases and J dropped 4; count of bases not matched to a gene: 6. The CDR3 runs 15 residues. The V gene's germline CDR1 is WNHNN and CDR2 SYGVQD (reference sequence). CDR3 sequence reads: CASSDKLAVYNEQFF. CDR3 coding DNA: TGCGCCAGCAGTGATAAGCTAGCGGTATACAATGAGCAGTTCTTC.

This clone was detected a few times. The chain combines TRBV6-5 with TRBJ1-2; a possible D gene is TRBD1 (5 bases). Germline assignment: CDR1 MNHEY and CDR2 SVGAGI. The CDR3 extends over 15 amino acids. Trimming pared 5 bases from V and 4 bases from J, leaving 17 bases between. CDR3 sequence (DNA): TGTGCCAGCAGTACCTCGACAGTACAAGTCTATGGCTACACCTTC. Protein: CASSTSTVQVYGYTF.

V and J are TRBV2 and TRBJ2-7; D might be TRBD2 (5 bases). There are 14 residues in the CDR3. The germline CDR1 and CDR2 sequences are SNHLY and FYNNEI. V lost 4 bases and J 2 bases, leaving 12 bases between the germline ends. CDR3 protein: CASSARGITYEQYF. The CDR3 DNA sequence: TGTGCCAGCAGTGCAAGAGGGATCACCTACGAGCAGTACTTC.

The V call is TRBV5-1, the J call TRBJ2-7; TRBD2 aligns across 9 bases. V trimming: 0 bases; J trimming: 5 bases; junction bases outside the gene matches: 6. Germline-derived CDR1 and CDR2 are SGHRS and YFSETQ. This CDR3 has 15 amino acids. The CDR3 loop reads CASSLEGGGAHEQYF. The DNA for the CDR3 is TGCGCCAGCAGCTTGGAGGGCGGGGGGGCCCACGAGCAGTACTTC.

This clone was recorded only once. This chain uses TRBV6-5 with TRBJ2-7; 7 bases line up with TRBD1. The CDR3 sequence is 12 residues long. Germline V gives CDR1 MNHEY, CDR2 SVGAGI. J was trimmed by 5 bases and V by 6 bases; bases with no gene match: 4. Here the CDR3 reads CASSNRGHEQYF. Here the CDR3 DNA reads TGTGCCAGCAGCAACAGGGGCCACGAGCAGTACTTC.